This T cell receptor (beta chain) is drawn from a study of shared clonotypes between healthy human individuals. Across the whole study: CD8 memory received one plate per donor, CD8 naive two, CD4 memory three and CD4 naive three.

General study results and limits: Compared with clonotypes that all four donors shared, non-shared clonotypes had lower generation probabilities.

Note on this clone: Its target is unknown.

Germline V gene lookup returns CDR1 SQVTM and CDR2 ANQGSEA. The CDR3 has 12 amino acids. V lost 7 bases to trimming and J lost 4 bases, with 13 bases between them. There were no recent acute infections or vaccinations among the donors, who were healthy HIV-negative adults. Sorted subsets were amplified in replicate PCRs using around 200 ng DNA, 32,000 or so T cell genomes. Some clones are missing from TCRdb's copy, which holds only in-frame ones; the method was immunoSEQ multiplex PCR. Of 2 million to 2.5 million clones listed, 90% to 96% were seen once; the top ten hold approximately 0.13%. The sequenced sample was naive CD4+ T cells sorted from blood. The subset: CD45RA+ positively selected. The chain uses TRBV29-1 and TRBJ2-5; D might be TRBD1 (6 bases). This TCR came from a man between 18 and 35 years old in good health. CDR3: CSGYRVGETQYF. Here the CDR3 DNA reads TGCAGCGGATACAGGGTCGGAGAGACCCAGTACTTC.